The clone carrying this TCR beta chain turned up a few times. What it binds is not known. One entry per CDR3 protein results from TCRdb running MiXCR on the RACE reads. The sample consists of some 190,000 distinct CDR3 sequences, around 24% of them appearing once. These data belong to a study of human T cells and chemical hapten exposure. Study summary: 2% DPC was applied to about 2 cm by about 2 cm of upper inner arm skin for sensitization. Study observations and caveats: DPC sensitization left the count of TCRs above 1 in 1000 unchanged. Clustering by CDR3 similarity yielded significantly more large clusters from expanded TCRs than controls.

Trimming pared 4 bases from V and 5 bases from J, leaving 12 bases between. CDR1 and CDR2 (germline): SQVTM, ANQGSEA. The length of the CDR3 is 13 residues. Regarding time point: patch test 1, 2 weeks after DPC sensitization. Treatment defined: therapeutic diphenylcyclopropenone sensitization with weekly scalp DPC. Sample donors consisted of patients with alopecia, aged 18 to 70 years, who were suitable for DPC. The source was whole blood, collected in connection with sensitization to the hapten diphenylcyclopropenone (DPC). This chain uses TRBV29-1 with TRBJ2-1; maybe TRBD1 (5 bases). The TCR originated in a woman aged 50 to 65 with alopecia areata. Some clones in this sample may be carry-over from other donors' samples. CDR3 sequence: CSVAPTQDNEQFF. Written as DNA, the CDR3 is TGCAGCGTTGCCCCTACACAGGACAATGAGCAGTTCTTC.